Below, one T cell receptor (beta chain) is given with its context. The source of the sample is a study of cytomegalovirus exposure and HLA in healthy donors. TCRdb keeps only in-frame clones here, not all; method: immunoSEQ multiplex PCR. Among 150,000 or so clones listed, around nine tenths were seen once. This CDR3 has 13 residues. Per the germline V gene, CDR1 is SGHAT and CDR2 is FQNNGV. V lost 4 bases to trimming and J lost 6 bases; unmatched junction nucleotides: 5. The J gene is TRBJ1-2, the V gene TRBV11-2; 7 bases map to TRBD1. This TCR derives from a man younger than 35 in good health and CMV-seropositive. Sequencing input: PBMCs. The CDR3 reads CASSSQGVDGYTF. CDR3 DNA: TGTGCCAGCAGCTCGCAGGGGGTGGATGGCTACACCTTC.